The T cell receptor (beta chain) described here comes from a study of response to subunit inactivated influenza vaccine. Notes on the study in general: It was suggested by the authors that few new T cells are recruited by each seasonal influenza vaccination.

TCRdb re-derived calls from the RT-PCR reads in MiXCR, one entry per CDR3 protein. The sample carries around 190,000 distinct CDR3 sequences, around 14% recorded once. A remark on this clonotype: What it binds is unknown.

The CDR3 has 16 amino acids. The J segment lost 4 bases and the V segment lost 5 bases, leaving 10 bases of the junction unmatched. The receptor was derived from a man aged 45-60 years who received an inactivated influenza vaccine. The V call is TRBV12-3 or TRBV12-4, the J call TRBJ2-2, with 7 bases matching TRBD1. The starting material was CD8+ T cells sorted from PBMCs, obtained roughly 5 days after vaccination. Here the CDR3 reads CASSNNRDSTTGELFF. DNA for the CDR3: TGTGCCAGCAGTAACAACCGGGACAGTACCACCGGGGAGCTGTTTTTT.